This TCR beta chain was identified during a study of T cells after yellow fever vaccination. Study findings and constraints: The secondary response showed a weaker magnitude and a faster peak, day 5 versus 15.

MiXCR, run by TCRdb on the 5' RACE reads, gives a single entry per CDR3 protein. The sample includes around 350,000 distinct CDR3 sequences, roughly 12% seen only once; the top ten take roughly 18%. This clonotype was counted only a few times. Its antigen is unidentified. The CDR3 length is 13 residues. The V end was cut by 6 bases, the J end by 3 bases, with 11 bases between. The V gene's germline CDR1 is SEHNR and CDR2 FQNEAQ (reference sequence). The input for sequencing was PBMCs, taken on the day of the first yellow fever vaccination. The rearrangement uses TRBV7-9 and TRBJ1-1; D call uncertain. The receptor was derived from a young man who received the YFV17D yellow fever vaccine. The DNA of the CDR3 is TGTGCCAGCAGGGTCATCGCTGACACTGAAGCTTTCTTT. Its translation is CASRVIADTEAFF.